The entry that follows covers one TCR beta chain sequence. The entry originates in a study of blood T cell repertoires in COVID-19. This table comes from immunoSEQ multiplex PCR, and its TCRdb copy is limited to in-frame clones, with some not included. The sample consists of under 200,000 clones, 87% of them appearing once. Enrolled during active infection, Seattle patients were then followed longitudinally. The sequence came from a woman in her sixties or seventies with COVID-19, enrolled during active disease. The sample taken for sequencing was peripheral blood.

CDR3 residues: CASSSGTGNEKLFF. The CDR3 DNA reads as TGTGCCAGCAGCTCCGGGACAGGAAATGAAAAACTGTTTTTT. V and J are TRBV11-2 and TRBJ1-4; the match to TRBD1 covers 8 bases. Germline V CDR1 and CDR2: SGHAT, FQNNGV. With V trimmed by 4 bases and J by 5 bases, 3 bases remained unmatched. This CDR3 has 14 residues.